This TCR beta chain is from a study of T cell responses to AZD1222 COVID-19 vaccine. Germline V gene sequence: CDR1 SGHNT, CDR2 YYREEE (reference sequence). The V and J ends lost 2 bases and 1 base respectively, with 8 bases between them. This CDR3 region has 14 residues. A note on this clone: Antigen unknown.

Using immunoSEQ multiplex PCR, the repertoire was profiled, and TCRdb retains in-frame clones only, with some absent. The table lists around 95,000 clones, approximately 87% of them singletons. Study results and limitations: Repertoires in all cases were sampled only once the peak T cell response had passed.

J is TRBJ2-3 and V is TRBV5-4; D call uncertain. Sequences were derived from peripheral blood, sampled on day 0 of MenACWY control vaccination. This sequence originates from an adult in good health. In nucleotides, the CDR3 is TGTGCCAGCAGCTTCCGCCTGCGCACAGATACGCAGTATTTT. It yields the protein CASSFRLRTDTQYF.